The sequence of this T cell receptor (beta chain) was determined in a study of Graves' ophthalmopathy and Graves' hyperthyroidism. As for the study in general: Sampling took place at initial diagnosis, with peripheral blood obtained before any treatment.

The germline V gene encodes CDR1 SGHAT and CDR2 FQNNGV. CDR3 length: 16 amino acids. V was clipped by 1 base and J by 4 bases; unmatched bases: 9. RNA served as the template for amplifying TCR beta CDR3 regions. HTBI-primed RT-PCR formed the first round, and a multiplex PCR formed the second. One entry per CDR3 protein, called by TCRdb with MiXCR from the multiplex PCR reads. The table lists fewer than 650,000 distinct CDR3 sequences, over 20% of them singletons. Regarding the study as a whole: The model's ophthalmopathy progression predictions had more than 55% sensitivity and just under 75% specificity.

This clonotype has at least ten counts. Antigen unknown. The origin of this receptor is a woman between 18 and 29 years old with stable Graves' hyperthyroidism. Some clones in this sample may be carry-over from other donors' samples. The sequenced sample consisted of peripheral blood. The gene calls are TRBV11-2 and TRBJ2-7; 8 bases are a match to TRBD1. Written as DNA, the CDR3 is TGTGCCAGCAGCTTAGTCTTCCGGGACAGGCTTTACGAGCAGTACTTC. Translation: CASSLVFRDRLYEQYF.